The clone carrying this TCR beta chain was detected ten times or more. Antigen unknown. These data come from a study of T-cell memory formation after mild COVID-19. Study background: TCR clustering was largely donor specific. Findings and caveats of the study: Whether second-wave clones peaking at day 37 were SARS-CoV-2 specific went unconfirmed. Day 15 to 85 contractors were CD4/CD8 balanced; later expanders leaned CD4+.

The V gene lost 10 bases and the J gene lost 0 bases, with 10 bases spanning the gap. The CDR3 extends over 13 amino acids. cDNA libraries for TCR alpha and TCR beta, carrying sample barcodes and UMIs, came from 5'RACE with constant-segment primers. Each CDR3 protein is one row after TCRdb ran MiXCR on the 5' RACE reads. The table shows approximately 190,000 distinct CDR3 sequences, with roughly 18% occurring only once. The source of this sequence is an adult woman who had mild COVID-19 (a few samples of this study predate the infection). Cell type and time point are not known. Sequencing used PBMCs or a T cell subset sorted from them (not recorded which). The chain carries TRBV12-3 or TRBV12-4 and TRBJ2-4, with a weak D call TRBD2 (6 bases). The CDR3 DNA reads TGTGCCACCGGGACTTTAGCCAAAAACATTCAGTACTTC. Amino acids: CATGTLAKNIQYF.